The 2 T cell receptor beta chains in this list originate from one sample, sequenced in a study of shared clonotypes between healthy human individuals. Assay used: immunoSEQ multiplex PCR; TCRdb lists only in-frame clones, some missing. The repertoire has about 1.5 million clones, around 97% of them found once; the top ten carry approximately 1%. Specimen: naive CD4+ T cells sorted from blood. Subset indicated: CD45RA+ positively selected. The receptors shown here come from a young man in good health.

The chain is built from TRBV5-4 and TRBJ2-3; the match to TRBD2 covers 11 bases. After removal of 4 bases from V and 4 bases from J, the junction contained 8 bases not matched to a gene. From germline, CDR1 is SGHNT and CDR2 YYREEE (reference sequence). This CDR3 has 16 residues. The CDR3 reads CASSKGTSGSSDTQYF. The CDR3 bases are TGTGCCAGCAGCAAAGGGACTAGCGGATCTTCAGATACGCAGTATTTT.

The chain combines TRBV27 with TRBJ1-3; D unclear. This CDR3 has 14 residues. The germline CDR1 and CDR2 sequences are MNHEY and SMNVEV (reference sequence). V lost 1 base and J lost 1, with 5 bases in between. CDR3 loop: CASSLYGSGNTIYF. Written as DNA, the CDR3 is TGTGCCAGCAGTTTATATGGGTCTGGAAACACCATATATTTT.